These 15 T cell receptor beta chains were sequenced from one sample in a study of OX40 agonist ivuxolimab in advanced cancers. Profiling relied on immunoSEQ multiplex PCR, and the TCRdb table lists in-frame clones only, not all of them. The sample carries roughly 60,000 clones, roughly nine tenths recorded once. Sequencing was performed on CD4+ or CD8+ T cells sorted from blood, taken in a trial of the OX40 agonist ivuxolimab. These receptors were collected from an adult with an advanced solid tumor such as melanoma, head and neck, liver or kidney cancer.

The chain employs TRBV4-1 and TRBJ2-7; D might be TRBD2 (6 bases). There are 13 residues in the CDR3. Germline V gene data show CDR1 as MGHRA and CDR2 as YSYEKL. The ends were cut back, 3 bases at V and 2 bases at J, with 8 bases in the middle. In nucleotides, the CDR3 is TGCGCCAGCAGCCAGCCTAGCGCCTACGAGCAGTACTTC. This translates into CASSQPSAYEQYF.

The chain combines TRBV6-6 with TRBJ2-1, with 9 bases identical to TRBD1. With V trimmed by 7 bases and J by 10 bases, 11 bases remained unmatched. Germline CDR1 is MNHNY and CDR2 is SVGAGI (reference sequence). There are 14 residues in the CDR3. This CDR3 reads CASTDRGIFLEQFF. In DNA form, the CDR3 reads TGTGCCAGCACCGACAGGGGGATCTTCTTGGAGCAGTTCTTC.

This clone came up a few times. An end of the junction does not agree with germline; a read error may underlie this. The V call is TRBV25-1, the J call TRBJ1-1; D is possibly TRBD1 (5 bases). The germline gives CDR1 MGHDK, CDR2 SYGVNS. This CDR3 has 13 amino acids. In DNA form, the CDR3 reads TGTGCCAGCAGGGAGGGGCTGAATACTGAAGCTTTCTTT. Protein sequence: CASREGLNTEAFF.

CDR3 DNA: TGCGCCAGCAGCCAAGATCTCACAGATACGCAGTATTTT. This gives the protein CASSQDLTDTQYF. The genes are TRBV4-3 and TRBJ2-3, with no clear D. Germline V gene sequence: CDR1 LGHNA, CDR2 YSLEER. This CDR3 spans 13 amino acids. The ends were cut back, 0 bases at V and 2 bases at J, with 3 bases in the middle.

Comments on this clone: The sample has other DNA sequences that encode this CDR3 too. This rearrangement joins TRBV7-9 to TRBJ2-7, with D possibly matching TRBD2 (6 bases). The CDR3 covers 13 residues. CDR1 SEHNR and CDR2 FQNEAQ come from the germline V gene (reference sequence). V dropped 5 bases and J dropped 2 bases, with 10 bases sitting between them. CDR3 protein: CASSLPGAYEQYF. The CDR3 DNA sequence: TGTGCCAGCAGCCTGCCGGGGGCCTACGAGCAGTACTTC.

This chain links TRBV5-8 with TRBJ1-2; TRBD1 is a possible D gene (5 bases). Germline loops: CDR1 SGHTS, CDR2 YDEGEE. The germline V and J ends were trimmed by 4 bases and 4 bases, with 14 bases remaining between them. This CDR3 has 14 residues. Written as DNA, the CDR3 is TGTGCCAGCAGCCCCCGAGGGACCGTCTATGGCTACACCTTC. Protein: CASSPRGTVYGYTF.

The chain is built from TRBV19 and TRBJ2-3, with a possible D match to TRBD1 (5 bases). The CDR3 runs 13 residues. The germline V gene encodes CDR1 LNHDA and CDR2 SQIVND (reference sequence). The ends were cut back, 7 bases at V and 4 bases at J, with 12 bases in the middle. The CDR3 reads CASTQESADTQYF. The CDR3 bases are TGTGCCAGTACACAGGAAAGTGCAGATACGCAGTATTTT.

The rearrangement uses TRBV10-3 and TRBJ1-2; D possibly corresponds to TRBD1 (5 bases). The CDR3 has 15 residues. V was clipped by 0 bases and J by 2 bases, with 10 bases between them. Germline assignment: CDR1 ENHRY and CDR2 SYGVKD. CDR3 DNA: TGTGCCATCAGTGAGTCGGGGCAGGCGAACTATGGCTACACCTTC. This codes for CAISESGQANYGYTF.

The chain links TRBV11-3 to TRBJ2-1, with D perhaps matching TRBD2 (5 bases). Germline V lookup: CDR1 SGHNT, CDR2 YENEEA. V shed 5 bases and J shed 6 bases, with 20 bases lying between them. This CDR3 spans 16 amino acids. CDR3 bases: TGTGCCAGCAGCCCCCGGGGTAGCGAGATATTCAATGAGCAGTTCTTC. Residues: CASSPRGSEIFNEQFF.

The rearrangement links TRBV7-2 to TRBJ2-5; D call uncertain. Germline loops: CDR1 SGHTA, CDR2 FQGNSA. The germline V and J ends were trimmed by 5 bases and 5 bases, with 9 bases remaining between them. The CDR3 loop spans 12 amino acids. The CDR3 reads CASSDLRETQYF. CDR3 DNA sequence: TGTGCCAGCAGCGACCTGCGGGAGACCCAGTACTTC.

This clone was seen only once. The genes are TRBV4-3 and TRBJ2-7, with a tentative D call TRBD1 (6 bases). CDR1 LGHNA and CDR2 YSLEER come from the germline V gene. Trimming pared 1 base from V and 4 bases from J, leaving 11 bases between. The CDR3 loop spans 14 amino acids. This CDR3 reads CASSQAGQLYEQYF. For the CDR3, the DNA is TGCGCCAGCAGCCAAGCAGGACAGTTGTACGAGCAGTACTTC.

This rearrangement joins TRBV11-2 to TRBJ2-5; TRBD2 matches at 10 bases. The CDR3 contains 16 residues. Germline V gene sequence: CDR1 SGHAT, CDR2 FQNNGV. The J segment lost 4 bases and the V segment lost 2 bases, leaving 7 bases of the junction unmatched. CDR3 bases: TGTGCCAGCAGCTTACGGCTAGCGGGAGAGAGAGAGACCCAGTACTTC. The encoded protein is CASSLRLAGERETQYF.

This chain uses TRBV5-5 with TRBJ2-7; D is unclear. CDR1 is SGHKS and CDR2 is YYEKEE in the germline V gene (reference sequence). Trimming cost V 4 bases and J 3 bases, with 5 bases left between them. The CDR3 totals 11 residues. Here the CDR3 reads CASSAYYEQYF. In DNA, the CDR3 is TGTGCCAGCAGCGCATACTACGAGCAGTACTTC.

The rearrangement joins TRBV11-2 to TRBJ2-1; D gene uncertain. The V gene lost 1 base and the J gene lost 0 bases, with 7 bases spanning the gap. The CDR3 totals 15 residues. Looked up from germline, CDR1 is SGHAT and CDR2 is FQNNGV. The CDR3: CASSLAPDSYNEQFF. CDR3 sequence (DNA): TGTGCCAGCAGCTTAGCACCCGACTCCTACAATGAGCAGTTCTTC.

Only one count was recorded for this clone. CDR3 residues: CASSAMGGGNQPQHF. The CDR3 nucleotides are TGCGCCAGCAGCGCCATGGGAGGGGGCAATCAGCCCCAGCATTTT. The chain carries TRBV4-1 and TRBJ1-5; a possible D gene is TRBD1 (5 bases). Trimming took off 5 bases at V and 2 bases at J, with 13 bases between the two ends. Looked up from germline, CDR1 is MGHRA and CDR2 is YSYEKL. The CDR3 is 15 residues long.